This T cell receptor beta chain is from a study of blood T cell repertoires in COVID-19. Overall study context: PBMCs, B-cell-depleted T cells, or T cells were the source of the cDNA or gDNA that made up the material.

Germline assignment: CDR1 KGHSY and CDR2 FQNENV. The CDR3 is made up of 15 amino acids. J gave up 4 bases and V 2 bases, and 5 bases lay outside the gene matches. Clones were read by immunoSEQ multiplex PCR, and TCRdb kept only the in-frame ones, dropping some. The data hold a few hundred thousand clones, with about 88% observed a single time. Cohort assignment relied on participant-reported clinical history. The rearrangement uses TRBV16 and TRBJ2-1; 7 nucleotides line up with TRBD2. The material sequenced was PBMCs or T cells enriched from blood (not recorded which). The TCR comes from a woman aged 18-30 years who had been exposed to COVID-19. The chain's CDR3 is CASSQASGAYNEQFF. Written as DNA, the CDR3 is TGTGCCAGCAGCCAAGCTAGCGGTGCTTACAATGAGCAGTTCTTC.